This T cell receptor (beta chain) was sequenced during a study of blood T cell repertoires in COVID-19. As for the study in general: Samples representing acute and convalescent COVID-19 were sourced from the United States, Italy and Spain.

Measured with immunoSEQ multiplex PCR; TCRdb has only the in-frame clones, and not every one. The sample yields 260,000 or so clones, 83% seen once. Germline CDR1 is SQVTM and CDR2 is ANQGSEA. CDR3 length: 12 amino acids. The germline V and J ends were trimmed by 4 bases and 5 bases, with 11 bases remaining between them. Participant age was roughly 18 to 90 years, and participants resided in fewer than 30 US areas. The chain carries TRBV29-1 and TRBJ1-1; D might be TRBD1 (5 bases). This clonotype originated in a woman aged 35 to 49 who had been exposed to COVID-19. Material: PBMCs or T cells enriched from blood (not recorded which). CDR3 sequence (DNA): TGCAGCGTTGTTACGGGGGGTACTGAAGCTTTCTTT. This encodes CSVVTGGTEAFF.